This T cell receptor beta chain comes out of a study of blood T cell repertoires in COVID-19. Authors' methods: Researchers report that nucleated cell counts were estimated from reference gene primer amplification. Using immunoSEQ multiplex PCR, the repertoire was profiled, and TCRdb retains in-frame clones only, with some absent. The DNA gave D and trimming, while V, J and clone size come from that table. The sample holds more than 250,000 clones, roughly nine tenths seen once. Germline CDR1 MDHEN, CDR2 SYDVKM. J gave up 4 bases and V 10 bases, and 10 bases lay outside the gene matches. The CDR3 contains 16 residues.

The genes are TRBV28 and TRBJ2-1; 13 bases align to TRBD2. Sequencing was performed on PBMCs or T cells enriched from blood (not recorded which). The receptor comes from a woman under 40 who had recovered from COVID-19. The CDR3 coding sequence is TGTGCCACCATCCCCGGACTAGCGGGAGTGTACAATGAGCAGTTCTTC. It translates to CATIPGLAGVYNEQFF.